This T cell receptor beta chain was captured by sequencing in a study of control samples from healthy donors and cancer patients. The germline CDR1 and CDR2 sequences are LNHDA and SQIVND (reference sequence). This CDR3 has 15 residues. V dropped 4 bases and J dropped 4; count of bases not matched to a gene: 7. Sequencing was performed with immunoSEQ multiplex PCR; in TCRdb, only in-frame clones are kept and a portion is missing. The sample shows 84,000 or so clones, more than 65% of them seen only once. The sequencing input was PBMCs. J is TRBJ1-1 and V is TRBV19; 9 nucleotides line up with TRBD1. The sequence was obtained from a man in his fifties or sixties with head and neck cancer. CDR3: CASSRKQGARTEAFF. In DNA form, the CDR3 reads TGTGCCAGTAGTAGAAAACAGGGGGCGCGCACTGAAGCTTTCTTT.